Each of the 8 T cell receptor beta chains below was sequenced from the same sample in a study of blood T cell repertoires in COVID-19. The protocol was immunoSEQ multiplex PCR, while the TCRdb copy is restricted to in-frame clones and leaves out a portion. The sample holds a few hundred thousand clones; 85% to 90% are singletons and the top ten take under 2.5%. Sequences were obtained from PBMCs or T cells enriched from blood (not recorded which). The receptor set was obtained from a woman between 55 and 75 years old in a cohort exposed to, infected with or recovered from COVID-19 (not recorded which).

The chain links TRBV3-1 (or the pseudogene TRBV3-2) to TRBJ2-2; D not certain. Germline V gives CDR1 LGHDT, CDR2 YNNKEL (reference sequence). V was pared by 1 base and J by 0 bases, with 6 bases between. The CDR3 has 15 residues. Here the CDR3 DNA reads TGTGCCAGCAGCCAAGCCAGGACGAACACCGGGGAGCTGTTTTTT. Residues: CASSQARTNTGELFF.

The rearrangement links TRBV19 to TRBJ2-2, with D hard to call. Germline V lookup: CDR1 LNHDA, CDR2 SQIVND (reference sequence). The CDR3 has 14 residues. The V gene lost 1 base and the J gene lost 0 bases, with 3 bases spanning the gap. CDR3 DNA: TGTGCCAGTAGTATAGCGGCGAACACCGGGGAGCTGTTTTTT. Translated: CASSIAANTGELFF. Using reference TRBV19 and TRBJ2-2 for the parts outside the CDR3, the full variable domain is DGGITQSPKYLFRKEGQNVTLSCEQNLNHDAMYWYRQDPGQGLRLIYYSQIVNDFQKGDIAEGYSVSREKKESFPLTVTSAQKNPTAFYLCASSIAANTGELFFGEGSRLTVL.

In DNA form, the CDR3 reads TGTGCCAGCAGCTACGGTAGTAGCGGTACCGGGGAGCTGTTTTTT. Encoded protein: CASSYGSSGTGELFF. The chain is built from TRBV9 and TRBJ2-2; perhaps TRBD2 as D (6 bases). CDR1 is SGDLS, CDR2 YYNGEE, per germline. With 4 bases removed from V and 5 bases from J, the gap between germline ends came to 15 bases. There are 15 residues in the CDR3.

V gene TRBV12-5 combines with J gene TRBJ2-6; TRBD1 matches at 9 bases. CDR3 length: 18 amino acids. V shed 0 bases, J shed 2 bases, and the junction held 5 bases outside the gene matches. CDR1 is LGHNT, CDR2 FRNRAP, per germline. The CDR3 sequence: CASGLVQGQGTGANVLTF. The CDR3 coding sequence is TGTGCTAGTGGTTTGGTACAAGGACAGGGGACTGGGGCCAACGTCCTGACTTTC.

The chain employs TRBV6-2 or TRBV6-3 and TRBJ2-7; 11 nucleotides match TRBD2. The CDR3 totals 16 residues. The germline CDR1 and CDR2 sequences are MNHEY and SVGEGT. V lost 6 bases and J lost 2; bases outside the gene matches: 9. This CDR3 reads CASSDPIAGGAYEQYF. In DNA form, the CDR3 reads TGTGCCAGCAGCGACCCTATAGCGGGAGGGGCCTACGAGCAGTACTTC.

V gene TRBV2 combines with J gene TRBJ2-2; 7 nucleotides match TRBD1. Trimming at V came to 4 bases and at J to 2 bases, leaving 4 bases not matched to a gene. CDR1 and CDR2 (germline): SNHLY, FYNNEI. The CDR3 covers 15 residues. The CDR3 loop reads CASSAGQLNTGELFF. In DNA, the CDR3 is TGTGCCAGCAGTGCGGGACAGCTAAACACCGGGGAGCTGTTTTTT.

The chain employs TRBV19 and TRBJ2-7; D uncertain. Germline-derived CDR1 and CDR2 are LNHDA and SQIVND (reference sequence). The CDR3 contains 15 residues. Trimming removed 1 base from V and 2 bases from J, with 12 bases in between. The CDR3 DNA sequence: TGTGCCAGTAGTATAGGGGCAGGTTATACCTACGAGCAGTACTTC. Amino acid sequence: CASSIGAGYTYEQYF.

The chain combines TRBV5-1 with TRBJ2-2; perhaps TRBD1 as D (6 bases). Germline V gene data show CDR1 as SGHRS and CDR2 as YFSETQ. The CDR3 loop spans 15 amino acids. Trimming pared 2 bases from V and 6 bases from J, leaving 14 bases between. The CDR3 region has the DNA TGCGCCAGCAGCTTAACACAGGGTTCGGCCGGGGAGCTGTTTTTT. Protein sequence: CASSLTQGSAGELFF.